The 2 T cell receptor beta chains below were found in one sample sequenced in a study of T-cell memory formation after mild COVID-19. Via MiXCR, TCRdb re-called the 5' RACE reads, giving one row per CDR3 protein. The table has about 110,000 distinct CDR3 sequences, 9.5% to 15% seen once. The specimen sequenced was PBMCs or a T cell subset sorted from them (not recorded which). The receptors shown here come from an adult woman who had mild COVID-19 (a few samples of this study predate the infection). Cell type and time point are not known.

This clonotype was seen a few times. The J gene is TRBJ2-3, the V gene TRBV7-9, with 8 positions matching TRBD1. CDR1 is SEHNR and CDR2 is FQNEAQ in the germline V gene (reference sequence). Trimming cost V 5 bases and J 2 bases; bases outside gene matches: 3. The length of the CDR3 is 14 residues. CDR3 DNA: TGTGCCAGCAGCCCACAGGGGGACACAGATACGCAGTATTTT. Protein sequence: CASSPQGDTDTQYF.

The CDR3 sequence is CASRQTRGQGTREPQHF. CDR3 in DNA: TGCGCCAGTCGGCAGACCCGTGGACAGGGGACGCGGGAGCCCCAGCATTTT. V gene TRBV4-1 combines with J gene TRBJ1-5, with 9 bases lining up with TRBD1. Germline V gives CDR1 MGHRA, CDR2 YSYEKL. The CDR3 contains 17 residues. J was trimmed by 8 bases and V by 9 bases; bases with no gene match: 20.